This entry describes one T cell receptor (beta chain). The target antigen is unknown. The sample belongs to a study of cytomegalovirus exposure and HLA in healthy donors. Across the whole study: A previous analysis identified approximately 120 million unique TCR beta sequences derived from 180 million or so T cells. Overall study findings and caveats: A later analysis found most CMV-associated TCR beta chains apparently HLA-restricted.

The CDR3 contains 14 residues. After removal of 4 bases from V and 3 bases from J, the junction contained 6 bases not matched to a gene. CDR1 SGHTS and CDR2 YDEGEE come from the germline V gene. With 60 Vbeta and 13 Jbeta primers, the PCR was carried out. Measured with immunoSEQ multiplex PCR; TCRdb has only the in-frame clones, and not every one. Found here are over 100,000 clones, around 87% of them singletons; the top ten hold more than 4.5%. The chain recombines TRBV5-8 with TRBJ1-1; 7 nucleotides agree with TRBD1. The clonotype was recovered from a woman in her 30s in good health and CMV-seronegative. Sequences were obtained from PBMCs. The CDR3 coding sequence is TGTGCCAGCAGCACTGGGACAGACTACACTGAAGCTTTCTTT. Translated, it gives CASSTGTDYTEAFF. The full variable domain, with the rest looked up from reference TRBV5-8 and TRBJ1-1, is EAGVTQSPTHLIKTRGQQATLRCSPISGHTSVYWYQQALGLGLQFLLWYDEGEERNRGNFPPRFSGRQFPNYSSELNVNALELEDSALYLCASSTGTDYTEAFFGQGTRLTVV.